This T cell receptor (beta chain) was identified during a study of T cells in Graves' hyperthyroidism and ophthalmopathy. Study summary: At initial diagnosis, before any treatment had begun, peripheral blood was obtained.

Stable hyperthyroidism: no ophthalmopathy progression over 18 months of follow-up. It was 8 to 10 ml of fresh peripheral blood that supplied the PBMCs. This clonotype has ten or more counts. What it recognizes is unknown. The V end was cut by 0 bases, the J end by 1 base, with 8 bases between. The CDR3 sequence is 15 residues long. CDR1 is SGHRS and CDR2 is YFSETQ in the germline V gene. Authors of the study amplified TCR beta CDR3 regions from RNA transcripts. An initial round of RT-PCR targeting the TCR CDR3 relied on the HTBI primer set. TCRdb fed the multiplex PCR reads into MiXCR, producing one record per CDR3 protein. The data hold around 420,000 distinct CDR3 sequences, with about a sixth observed a single time. General study results and limits: Blood also held most thyroid clonotypes expanded beyond 0.001.

The source is a woman aged 18-29 years with Graves' hyperthyroidism. What was sequenced was blood. The chain couples TRBV5-1 to TRBJ1-3; D is uncertain. The CDR3 DNA sequence: TGCGCCAGCAGCTTGGACGTGGTTTCTGGAAACACCATATATTTT. As protein: CASSLDVVSGNTIYF.